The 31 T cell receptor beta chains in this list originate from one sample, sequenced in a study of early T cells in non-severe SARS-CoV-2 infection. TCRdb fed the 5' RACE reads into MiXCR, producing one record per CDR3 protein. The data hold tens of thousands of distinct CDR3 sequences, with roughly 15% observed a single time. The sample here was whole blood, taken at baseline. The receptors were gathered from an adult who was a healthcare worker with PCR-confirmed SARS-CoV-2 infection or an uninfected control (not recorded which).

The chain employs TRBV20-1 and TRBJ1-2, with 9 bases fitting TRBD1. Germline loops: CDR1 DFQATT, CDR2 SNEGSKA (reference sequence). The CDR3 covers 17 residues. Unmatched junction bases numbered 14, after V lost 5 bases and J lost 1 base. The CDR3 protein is CSASNMTGGFFNYGYTF. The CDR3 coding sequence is TGCAGTGCTTCGAATATGACAGGGGGGTTTTTTAACTATGGCTACACCTTC.

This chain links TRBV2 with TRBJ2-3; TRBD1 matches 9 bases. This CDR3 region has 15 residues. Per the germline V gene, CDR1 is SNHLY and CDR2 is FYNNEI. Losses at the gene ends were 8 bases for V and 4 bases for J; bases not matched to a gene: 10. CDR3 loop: CASPRWDRDSDTQYF. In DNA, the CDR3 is TGTGCCAGCCCTAGGTGGGACAGGGACTCAGATACGCAGTATTTT.

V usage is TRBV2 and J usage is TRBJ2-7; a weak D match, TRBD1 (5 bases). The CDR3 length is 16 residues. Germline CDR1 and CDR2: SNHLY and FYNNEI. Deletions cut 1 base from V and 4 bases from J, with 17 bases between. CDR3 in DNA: TGTGCCAGCAGTGAAGGCCCGACAGAGAGCCCTTACGAGCAGTACTTC. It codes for CASSEGPTESPYEQYF.

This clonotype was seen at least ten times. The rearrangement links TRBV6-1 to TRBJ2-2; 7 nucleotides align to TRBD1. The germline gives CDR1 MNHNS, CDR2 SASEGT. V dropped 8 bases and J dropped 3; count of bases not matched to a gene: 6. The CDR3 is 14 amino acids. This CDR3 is CASSGGQDTGELFF. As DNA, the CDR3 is TGTGCCAGCTCGGGCGGACAGGACACCGGGGAGCTGTTTTTT.

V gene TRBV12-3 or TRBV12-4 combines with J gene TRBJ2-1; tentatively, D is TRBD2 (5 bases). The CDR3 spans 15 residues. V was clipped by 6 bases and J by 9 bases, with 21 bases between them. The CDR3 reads CASRDPRAGGSEQFF. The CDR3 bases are TGTGCCAGCAGAGACCCCCGGGCCGGAGGAAGTGAGCAGTTCTTC.

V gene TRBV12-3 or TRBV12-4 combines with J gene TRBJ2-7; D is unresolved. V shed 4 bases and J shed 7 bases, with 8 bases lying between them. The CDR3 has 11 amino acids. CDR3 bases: TGTGCCAGCAGTTCTCACACTGAGCAGTACTTC. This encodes CASSSHTEQYF.

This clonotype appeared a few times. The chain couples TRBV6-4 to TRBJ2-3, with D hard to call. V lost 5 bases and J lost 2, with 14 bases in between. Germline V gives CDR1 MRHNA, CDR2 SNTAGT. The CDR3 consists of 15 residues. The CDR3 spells CASSRNSPYTDTQYF. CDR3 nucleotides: TGTGCCAGCAGTAGAAACTCACCTTACACAGATACGCAGTATTTT.

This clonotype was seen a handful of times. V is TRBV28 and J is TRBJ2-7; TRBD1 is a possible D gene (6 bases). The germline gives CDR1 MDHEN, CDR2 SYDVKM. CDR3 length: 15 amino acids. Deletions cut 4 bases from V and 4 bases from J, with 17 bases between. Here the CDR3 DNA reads TGTGCCAGCAGTTCACCGGGACACCGTACTTACGAGCAGTACTTC. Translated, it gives CASSSPGHRTYEQYF.

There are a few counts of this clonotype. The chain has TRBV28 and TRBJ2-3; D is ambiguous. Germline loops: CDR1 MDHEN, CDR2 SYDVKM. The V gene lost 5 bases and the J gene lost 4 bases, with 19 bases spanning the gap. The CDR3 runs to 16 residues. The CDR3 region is CASSAPGGDFPDTQYF. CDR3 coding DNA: TGTGCCAGCAGTGCCCCCGGCGGAGATTTTCCAGATACGCAGTATTTT.

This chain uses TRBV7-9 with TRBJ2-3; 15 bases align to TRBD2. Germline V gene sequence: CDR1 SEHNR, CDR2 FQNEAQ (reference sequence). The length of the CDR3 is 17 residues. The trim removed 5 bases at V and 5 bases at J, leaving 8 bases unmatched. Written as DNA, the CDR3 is TGTGCCAGCAGCGCCTGGACTAGCGGGAGGGCCGTAGATACGCAGTATTTT. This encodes CASSAWTSGRAVDTQYF. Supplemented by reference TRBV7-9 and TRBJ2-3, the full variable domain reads DTGVSQNPRHKITKRGQNVTFRCDPISEHNRLYWYRQTLGQGPEFLTYFQNEAQLEKSRLLSDRFSAERPKGSFSTLEIQRTEQGDSAMYLCASSAWTSGRAVDTQYFGPGTRLTVL.

CDR3 in DNA: TGTGCCAGCAGCTGGACTAGCGGGTATGAGCAGTTCTTC. Protein: CASSWTSGYEQFF. The chain links TRBV28 to TRBJ2-1; 11 bases align to TRBD2. V lost 6 bases and J lost 8; bases outside the gene matches: 3. Germline-derived CDR1 and CDR2 are MDHEN and SYDVKM. CDR3 length: 13 amino acids. Full variable domain (rest looked up from reference TRBV28 and TRBJ2-1): DVKVTQSSRYLVKRTGEKVFLECVQDMDHENMFWYRQDPGLGLRLIYFSYDVKMKEKGDIPEGYSVSREKKERFSLILESASTNQTSMYLCASSWTSGYEQFFGPGTRLTVL.

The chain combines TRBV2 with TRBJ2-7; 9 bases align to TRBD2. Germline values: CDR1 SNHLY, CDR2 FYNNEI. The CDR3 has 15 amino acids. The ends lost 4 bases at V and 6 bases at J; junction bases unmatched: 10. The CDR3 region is CASSASSGSPPEQYF. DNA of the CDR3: TGTGCCAGCAGTGCGAGTAGCGGGAGTCCACCCGAGCAGTACTTC.

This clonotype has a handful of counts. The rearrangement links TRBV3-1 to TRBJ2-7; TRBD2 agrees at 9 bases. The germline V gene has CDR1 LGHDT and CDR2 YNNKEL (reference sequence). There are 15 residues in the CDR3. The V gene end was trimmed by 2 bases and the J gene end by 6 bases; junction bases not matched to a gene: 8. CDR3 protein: CASSQRRTSDSEQYF. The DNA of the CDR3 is TGTGCCAGCAGCCAACGCCGGACTAGCGATTCCGAGCAGTACTTC.

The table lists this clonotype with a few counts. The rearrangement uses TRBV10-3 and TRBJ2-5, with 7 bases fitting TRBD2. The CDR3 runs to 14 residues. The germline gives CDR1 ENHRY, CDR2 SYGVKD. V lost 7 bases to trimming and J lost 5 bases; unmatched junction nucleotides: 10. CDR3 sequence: CAIKGHNSGETQYF. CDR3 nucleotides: TGTGCCATCAAGGGCCACAATAGCGGGGAGACCCAGTACTTC.

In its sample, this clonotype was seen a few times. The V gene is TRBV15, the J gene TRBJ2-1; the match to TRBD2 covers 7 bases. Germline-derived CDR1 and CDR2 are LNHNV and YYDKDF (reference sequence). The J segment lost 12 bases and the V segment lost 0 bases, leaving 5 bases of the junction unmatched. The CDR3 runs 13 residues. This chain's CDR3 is CATSRDETGGQFF. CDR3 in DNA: TGTGCCACCAGCAGAGATGAGACGGGAGGGCAGTTCTTC.

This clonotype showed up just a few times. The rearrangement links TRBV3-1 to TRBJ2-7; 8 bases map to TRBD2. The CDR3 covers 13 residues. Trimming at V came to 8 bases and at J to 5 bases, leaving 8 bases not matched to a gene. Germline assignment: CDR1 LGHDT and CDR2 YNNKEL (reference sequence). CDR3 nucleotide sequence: TGTGCCAGCGGGATCAGCGGGAGAGACGAGCAGTACTTC. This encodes CASGISGRDEQYF.

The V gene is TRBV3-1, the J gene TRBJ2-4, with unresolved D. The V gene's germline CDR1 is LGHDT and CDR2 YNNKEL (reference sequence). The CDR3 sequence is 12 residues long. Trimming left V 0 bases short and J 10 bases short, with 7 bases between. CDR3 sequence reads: CASSQDWGIQYF. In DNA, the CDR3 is TGTGCCAGCAGCCAAGATTGGGGAATTCAGTACTTC.

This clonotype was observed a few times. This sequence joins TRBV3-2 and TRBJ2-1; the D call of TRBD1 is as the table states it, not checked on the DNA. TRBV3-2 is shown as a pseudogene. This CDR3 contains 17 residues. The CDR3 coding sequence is TGTGCCAGCAGCCAAGGGGCGGCCACAAGCTCCTACAATGAGCAGTTCTTC. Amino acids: CASSQGAATSSYNEQFF.

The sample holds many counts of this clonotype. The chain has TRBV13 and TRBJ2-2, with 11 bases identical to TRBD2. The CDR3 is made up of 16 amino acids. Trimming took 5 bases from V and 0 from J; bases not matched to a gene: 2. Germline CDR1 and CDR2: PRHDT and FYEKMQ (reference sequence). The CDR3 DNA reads TGTGCCAGCAGCCCGGGACTAGCGGCGAACACCGGGGAGCTGTTTTTT. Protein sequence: CASSPGLAANTGELFF.

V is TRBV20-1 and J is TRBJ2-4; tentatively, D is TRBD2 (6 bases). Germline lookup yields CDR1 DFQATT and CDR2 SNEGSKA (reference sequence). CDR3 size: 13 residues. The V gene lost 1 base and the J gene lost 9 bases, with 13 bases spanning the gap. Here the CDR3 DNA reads TGCAGTGCTAGAGGGGGGGAGGCTGGCATTCAGTACTTC. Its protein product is CSARGGEAGIQYF.

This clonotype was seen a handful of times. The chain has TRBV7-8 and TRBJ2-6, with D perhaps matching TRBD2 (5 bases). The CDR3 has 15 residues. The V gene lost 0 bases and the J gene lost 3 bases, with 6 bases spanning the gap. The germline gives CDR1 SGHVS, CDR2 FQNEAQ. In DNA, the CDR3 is TGTGCCAGCAGCTTAGCGCGGGTTGGGGCCAACGTCCTGACTTTC. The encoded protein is CASSLARVGANVLTF.

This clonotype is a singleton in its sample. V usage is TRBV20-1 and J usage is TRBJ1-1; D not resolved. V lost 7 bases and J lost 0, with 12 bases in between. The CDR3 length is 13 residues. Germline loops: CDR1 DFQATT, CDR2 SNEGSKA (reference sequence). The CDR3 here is CSDFDGMNTEAFF. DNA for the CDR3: TGCAGTGATTTTGACGGAATGAACACTGAAGCTTTCTTT.

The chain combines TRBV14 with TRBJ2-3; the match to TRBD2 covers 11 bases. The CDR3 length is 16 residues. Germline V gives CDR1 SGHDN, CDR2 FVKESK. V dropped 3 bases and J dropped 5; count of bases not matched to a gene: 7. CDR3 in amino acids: CASSHRLAGFRDTQYF. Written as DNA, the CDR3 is TGTGCCAGCAGCCACCGACTAGCGGGATTTAGAGATACGCAGTATTTT.

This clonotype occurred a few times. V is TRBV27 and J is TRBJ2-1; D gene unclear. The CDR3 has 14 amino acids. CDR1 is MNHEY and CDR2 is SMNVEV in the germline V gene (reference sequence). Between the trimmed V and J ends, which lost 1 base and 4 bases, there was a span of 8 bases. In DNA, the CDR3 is TGTGCCAGCAGTTTATTTGGAGCTTACAATGAGCAGTTCTTC. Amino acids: CASSLFGAYNEQFF.

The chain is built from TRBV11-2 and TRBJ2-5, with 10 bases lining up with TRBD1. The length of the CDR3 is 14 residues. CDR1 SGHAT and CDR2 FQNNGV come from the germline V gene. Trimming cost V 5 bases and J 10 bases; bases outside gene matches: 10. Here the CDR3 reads CASSTGTGEDSQYF. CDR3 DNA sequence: TGTGCCAGCAGCACCGGGACAGGGGAGGATAGCCAGTACTTC.

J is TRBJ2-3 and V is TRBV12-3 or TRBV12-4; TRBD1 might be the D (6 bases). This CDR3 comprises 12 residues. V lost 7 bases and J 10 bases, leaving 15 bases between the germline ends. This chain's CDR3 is CASTSGTTAQYF. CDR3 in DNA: TGTGCCAGCACCTCTGGGACAACAGCGCAGTATTTT.

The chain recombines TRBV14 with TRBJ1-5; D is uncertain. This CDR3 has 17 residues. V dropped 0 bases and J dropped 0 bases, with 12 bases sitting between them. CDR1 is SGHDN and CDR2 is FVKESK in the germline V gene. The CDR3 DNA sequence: TGTGCCAGCAGCCAAGATTACGGGCAGCTTAGCAATCAGCCCCAGCATTTT. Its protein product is CASSQDYGQLSNQPQHF. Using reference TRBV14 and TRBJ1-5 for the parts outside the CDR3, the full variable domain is EAGVTQFPSHSVIEKGQTVTLRCDPISGHDNLYWYRRVMGKEIKFLLHFVKESKQDESGMPNNRFLAERTGGTYSTLKVQPAELEDSGVYFCASSQDYGQLSNQPQHFGDGTRLSIL.

CDR3: CASPGTGKSTEAFF. CDR3 DNA sequence: TGTGCCAGCCCCGGGACAGGGAAGAGCACTGAAGCTTTCTTT. This chain connects TRBV28 to TRBJ1-1, with 9 bases lining up with TRBD1. V shed 8 bases and J 4 bases; nucleotides not matched to a gene: 8. CDR1 and CDR2 (germline): MDHEN, SYDVKM. The CDR3 is made up of 14 amino acids.

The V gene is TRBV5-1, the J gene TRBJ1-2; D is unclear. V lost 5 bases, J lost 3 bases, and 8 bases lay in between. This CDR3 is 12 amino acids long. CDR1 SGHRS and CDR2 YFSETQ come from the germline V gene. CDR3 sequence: CASRTRDYGYTF. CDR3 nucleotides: TGCGCCAGCAGAACCCGTGACTATGGCTACACCTTC.

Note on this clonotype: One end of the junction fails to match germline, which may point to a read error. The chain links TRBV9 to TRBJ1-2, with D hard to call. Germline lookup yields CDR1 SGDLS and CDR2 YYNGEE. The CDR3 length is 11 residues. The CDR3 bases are TGTGCCAGCAGCGGGACGGATAATTCTTGCTTC. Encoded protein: CASSGTDNSCF.

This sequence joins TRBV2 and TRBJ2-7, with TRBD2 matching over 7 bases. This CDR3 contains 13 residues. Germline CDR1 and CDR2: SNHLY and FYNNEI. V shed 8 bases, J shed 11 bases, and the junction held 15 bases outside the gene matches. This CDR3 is CASRESGIPREYF. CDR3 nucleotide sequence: TGTGCCAGCCGGGAAAGCGGGATCCCTCGGGAGTACTTC. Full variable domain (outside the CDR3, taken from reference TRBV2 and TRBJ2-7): EPEVTQTPSHQVTQMGQEVILRCVPISNHLYFYWYRQILGQKVEFLVSFYNNEISEKSEIFDDQFSVERPDGSNFTLKIRSTKLEDSAMYFCASRESGIPREYFGPGTRLTVT.